A single sample is the source of the 21 T cell receptor beta chains below, sequenced in a study of T cells in Graves' hyperthyroidism and ophthalmopathy. Authors of the study amplified TCR beta CDR3 regions from RNA transcripts. The TCR CDR3 was amplified in a first-round RT-PCR using the HTBI primer set. Each CDR3 protein is one row after TCRdb ran MiXCR on the multiplex PCR reads. The table shows hundreds of thousands of distinct CDR3 sequences, with 15% occurring only once. Sequencing was performed on blood. These receptors were taken from a woman between 55 and 75 years old with Graves' ophthalmopathy.

The table lists this clonotype with many counts. The chain employs TRBV2 and TRBJ1-5; the D is unclear. Trimming cost V 7 bases and J 2 bases, with 15 bases left between them. The CDR3 is made up of 15 amino acids. Germline V gene data show CDR1 as SNHLY and CDR2 as FYNNEI. The DNA of the CDR3 is TGTGCCAGCAAGACGGGCCCCGGGGGCAATCAGCCCCAGCATTTT. It specifies CASKTGPGGNQPQHF.

The rearrangement joins TRBV5-1 to TRBJ2-1; a weak D match, TRBD2 (6 bases). Germline CDR1 SGHRS, CDR2 YFSETQ. The CDR3 runs 15 residues. V gave up 4 bases and J gave up 4 bases, with 15 bases separating them. DNA of the CDR3: TGCGCCAGCAGCAGGACCGGGACTTCTTACAATGAGCAGTTCTTC. This encodes CASSRTGTSYNEQFF.

To note about this clonotype: Just one base apart from a much larger clone, this may be a read error. This chain joins TRBV2 and TRBJ1-5; 11 nucleotides line up with TRBD1. V was pared by 5 bases and J by 6 bases, with 6 bases of the junction left unmatched. The CDR3 spans 15 residues. Germline V gives CDR1 SNHLY, CDR2 FYNNEI. The DNA of the CDR3 is TGTGCCAGCAGTCCGGACAGGGGGCGAGGTCAGCCCCAGCATTTT. Protein product: CASSPDRGRGQPQHF. The whole variable domain, remainder taken from reference TRBV2 and TRBJ1-5, is EPEVTQTPSHQVTQMGQEVILRCVPISNHLYFYWYRQILGQKVEFLVSFYNNEISEKSEIFDDQFSVERPDGSNFTLKIRSTKLEDSAMYFCASSPDRGRGQPQHFGDGTRLSIL.

This clonotype was seen at least ten times. The V call is TRBV12-3 or TRBV12-4, the J call TRBJ2-3; D is ambiguous. V was pared by 7 bases and J by 0 bases, with 8 bases between. CDR3 length: 13 amino acids. CDR3 bases: TGTGCCAGCATCCAACCCAGCACAGATACGCAGTATTTT. Protein product: CASIQPSTDTQYF.

The table lists this clonotype with many counts. The genes are TRBV2 and TRBJ1-5; D not certain. Trimming pared 5 bases from V and 1 base from J, leaving 9 bases between. CDR1 SNHLY and CDR2 FYNNEI come from the germline V gene. The CDR3 has 14 residues. The CDR3 DNA sequence: TGTGCCAGCAGTCCCGGCGGGAGCAATCAGCCCCAGCATTTT. Protein product: CASSPGGSNQPQHF.

The chain joins TRBV5-6 to TRBJ2-4; no clear D gene. This CDR3 contains 15 residues. V lost 3 bases to trimming and J lost 0 bases, with 10 bases between them. Germline V gene sequence: CDR1 SGHDT, CDR2 YYEEEE. The CDR3 DNA follows: TGTGCCAGCAGCTACCCCCAAGCAGCCAAAAACATTCAGTACTTC. Translation gives CASSYPQAAKNIQYF.

The J gene is TRBJ2-1, the V gene TRBV29-1; D ambiguous. The germline CDR1 and CDR2 sequences are SQVTM and ANQGSEA. This CDR3 is 13 amino acids long. Trimming shortened V by 2 bases and J by 4 bases, and 9 bases separated the two germline ends. The CDR3, as DNA: TGCAGCGTTGAACGGTCTACTTACAATGAGCAGTTCTTC. The encoded protein is CSVERSTYNEQFF.

This clonotype showed up many times. In DNA, the CDR3 is TGTGCCAGTGGACGGAGAGACAGCTCTGGGGCCAACGTCCTGACTTTC. Its protein product is CASGRRDSSGANVLTF. The V gene is TRBV13, the J gene TRBJ2-6; tentative D call: TRBD1 (5 bases). Germline V lookup: CDR1 PRHDT, CDR2 FYEKMQ (reference sequence). This CDR3 has 16 residues. The germline V and J ends were trimmed by 9 bases and 0 bases, with 15 bases remaining between them.

In this sample, this clonotype turned up many times. This chain links TRBV10-3 with TRBJ2-5; 7 positions match TRBD1. Germline CDR1 ENHRY, CDR2 SYGVKD. This CDR3 has 13 residues. After removal of 6 bases from V and 3 bases from J, the junction contained 4 bases not matched to a gene. CDR3 sequence (DNA): TGTGCCATCAGACCCGACAGGGAAGAGACCCAGTACTTC. This translates into CAIRPDREETQYF.

Note on this clonotype: Possible read error: a much larger clone is one base away. V gene TRBV20-1 combines with J gene TRBJ2-3, with TRBD2 matching 11 bases. Germline lookup yields CDR1 DFQATT and CDR2 SNEGSKA (reference sequence). This CDR3 has 15 residues. CDR3 nucleotides: TGCGGTGCTACCCTAGCGGGAGGCGGCACAGATACGCAGTATTTT. Protein product: CGATLAGGGTDTQYF.

This clonotype was detected ten times or more. This CDR3 is CASSLAGGGQPQHF. The DNA for the CDR3 is TGTGCCAGCAGTTTAGCAGGGGGCGGTCAGCCCCAGCATTTT. This chain links TRBV12-3 or TRBV12-4 with TRBJ1-5, with 7 bases fitting TRBD1. Trimming removed 0 bases from V and 6 bases from J; junction bases left unmatched: 2. The CDR3 is 14 residues long.

This clonotype showed up many times. V is TRBV20-1 and J is TRBJ1-5; D not certain. The germline V and J ends were trimmed by 6 bases and 3 bases, with 9 bases remaining between them. Germline V gives CDR1 DFQATT, CDR2 SNEGSKA (reference sequence). This CDR3 is 12 amino acids long. CDR3: CSAAGDNQPQHF. The CDR3 nucleotides are TGCAGTGCAGCCGGGGACAATCAGCCCCAGCATTTT.

This clonotype was observed at least ten times. The rearrangement joins TRBV27 to TRBJ2-7; 13 bases align to TRBD2. Germline loops: CDR1 MNHEY, CDR2 SMNVEV (reference sequence). The J segment lost 7 bases and the V segment lost 6 bases, leaving 9 bases of the junction unmatched. CDR3 length: 15 amino acids. The CDR3 coding sequence is TGTGCCAGCAGATGGGGGACTAGCGGGATGGGGGAGCAGTACTTC. Translated: CASRWGTSGMGEQYF.

The gene calls are TRBV20-1 and TRBJ2-5; 7 bases agree with TRBD2. The CDR3 totals 15 residues. Germline CDR1 and CDR2: DFQATT and SNEGSKA (reference sequence). V was clipped by 4 bases and J by 2 bases; unmatched bases: 10. The CDR3 reads CSAILGLAVQETQYF. In nucleotides, the CDR3 is TGCAGTGCTATATTAGGGCTAGCGGTTCAAGAGACCCAGTACTTC.

This clonotype has a count of ten or more. The rearrangement joins TRBV12-3 or TRBV12-4 to TRBJ1-1; the D gene is possibly TRBD1 (5 bases). The ends were cut back, 7 bases at V and 5 bases at J, with 17 bases in the middle. The CDR3 sequence is 14 residues long. The CDR3, as DNA: TGTGCCAGCACCCTCGGGGGTTCCCTAACTGAAGCTTTCTTT. Translation gives CASTLGGSLTEAFF.

The rearrangement uses TRBV25-1 and TRBJ1-1; 7 bases are shared with TRBD1. The V gene end was trimmed by 5 bases and the J gene end by 0 bases; junction bases not matched to a gene: 12. Per the germline V gene, CDR1 is MGHDK and CDR2 is SYGVNS. CDR3 length: 17 residues. The CDR3 sequence: CASSPHRTGIMNTEAFF. CDR3 in DNA: TGTGCCAGCAGTCCCCACCGGACAGGCATCATGAACACTGAAGCTTTCTTT.

By its share, this clonotype is medium-sized. The V and J genes are TRBV7-2 and TRBJ2-1; 8 bases are a match to TRBD2. Per germline, CDR1 SGHTA and CDR2 FQGNSA. The trim removed 5 bases at V and 7 bases at J, leaving 7 bases unmatched. The CDR3 has 14 residues. The CDR3 region is CASSERELENEQFF. CDR3 bases: TGTGCCAGCAGCGAGCGGGAGCTCGAAAATGAGCAGTTCTTC.

This clonotype appeared a few times. V gene TRBV5-1 combines with J gene TRBJ2-5; TRBD2 matches 8 bases. The CDR3 runs 16 residues. Trimming removed 4 bases from V and 3 bases from J; junction bases left unmatched: 11. Germline values: CDR1 SGHRS, CDR2 YFSETQ. CDR3 sequence (DNA): TGCGCCAGCAGCCCGTCGATCAGCGGGAGTGAAGAGACCCAGTACTTC. Its protein is CASSPSISGSEETQYF.

This clonotype was seen ten or more times. This sequence joins TRBV5-4 and TRBJ2-7, with D perhaps TRBD2 (5 bases). Germline V CDR1 and CDR2: SGHNT, YYREEE (reference sequence). The CDR3 loop spans 15 amino acids. V was cut by 4 bases and J by 3 bases, with 17 bases left in between. This CDR3 is CASSPREGRGYEQYF. CDR3 in DNA: TGTGCCAGCAGCCCCCGAGAAGGGAGAGGCTACGAGCAGTACTTC.

The genes are TRBV6-6 and TRBJ2-7; 10 positions agree with TRBD2. This CDR3 has 13 residues. Per the germline V gene, CDR1 is MNHNY and CDR2 is SVGAGI (reference sequence). The trim removed 2 bases at V and 12 bases at J, leaving 7 bases unmatched. Here the CDR3 reads CASSYGGTSDPYF. The CDR3 DNA follows: TGTGCCAGCAGTTACGGCGGGACTAGCGATCCGTACTTC.

This clonotype was observed a few times. The V call is TRBV24-1, the J call TRBJ2-3; 7 nucleotides match TRBD2. Germline V lookup: CDR1 KGHDR, CDR2 SFDVKD. There are 15 residues in the CDR3. Trimming cost V 3 bases and J 6 bases; bases outside gene matches: 8. CDR3 DNA: TGTGCCACCAGTGATCCGGCGGGAGTGGGCGATACGCAGTATTTT. Translation: CATSDPAGVGDTQYF.